This T cell receptor beta chain was found in a study of OX40 agonist ivuxolimab in advanced cancers. The V and J ends lost 5 bases and 0 bases respectively, with 7 bases between them. Germline V lookup: CDR1 SNHLY, CDR2 FYNNEI. This CDR3 is built from 13 residues. TCRdb keeps only in-frame clones here, not all; method: immunoSEQ multiplex PCR. The sample records approximately 74,000 clones, 80% to 95% being singletons. This receptor was identified in an adult with an advanced solid tumor such as melanoma, head and neck, liver or kidney cancer. The sequences come from CD4+ or CD8+ T cells sorted from blood, collected in a trial of the OX40 agonist ivuxolimab. V gene TRBV2 combines with J gene TRBJ1-2; D is unresolved. CDR3 loop: CASSQETNYGYTF. The CDR3 nucleotides are TGTGCCAGCAGTCAGGAAACTAACTATGGCTACACCTTC. The whole variable domain, remainder taken from reference TRBV2 and TRBJ1-2, is EPEVTQTPSHQVTQMGQEVILRCVPISNHLYFYWYRQILGQKVEFLVSFYNNEISEKSEIFDDQFSVERPDGSNFTLKIRSTKLEDSAMYFCASSQETNYGYTFGSGTRLTVV.